Following are 12 T cell receptor beta chains from one sample sequenced in a study of molecular identifiers for immune sequencing clone quantification. TCRdb re-analysed the PCR reads in MiXCR, keeping a single row per CDR3 protein. Of fewer than 350,000 distinct CDR3 sequences in the sample, roughly a quarter are singletons; the top ten hold about 0.7%. Sequencing was carried out using naive CD8+ T cells from blood, with Jurkat cell RNA spiked in. This sample's subset: FACS-sorted CD8+CD4-CCR7+CD45RA+ naive T cells. These receptors came from a human donor in good health. Some libraries in this study had Jurkat cell RNA spiked in.

The chain couples TRBV28 to TRBJ1-5; tentative D call: TRBD1 (5 bases). Germline V gene lookup returns CDR1 MDHEN and CDR2 SYDVKM. The CDR3 totals 15 residues. V gave up 2 bases and J gave up 5 bases, with 13 bases separating them. The DNA of the CDR3 is TGTGCCAGCAGTTTACAGCGGGGGGGGGATCAGCCCCAGCATTTT. It yields the protein CASSLQRGGDQPQHF.

Details on this clonotype: This may arise from a read error, as a much more abundant clone is one base away. The CDR3 is CASSHSGASHQPQHF. The CDR3, as DNA: TGTGCCAGCAGTCACTCCGGGGCATCGCATCAGCCCCAGCATTTT. V and J are TRBV6-2 or TRBV6-3 and TRBJ1-5, with a weak D call TRBD1 (5 bases). Germline assignment: CDR1 MNHEY and CDR2 SVGEGT. This CDR3 spans 15 amino acids.

This clonotype occurred many times. The chain couples TRBV4-1 to TRBJ1-2, with D unclear. Trimming left V 0 bases short and J 5 bases short, with 13 bases between. There are 15 residues in the CDR3. From germline, CDR1 is MGHRA and CDR2 YSYEKL. CDR3 region: CASSQEISQLYGYTF. The CDR3 DNA sequence: TGCGCCAGCAGCCAAGAAATCTCCCAGCTATATGGCTACACCTTC.

In its sample, this clonotype was seen many times. The J gene is TRBJ1-4, the V gene TRBV19; no firm D call. This CDR3 has 11 residues. Germline V lookup: CDR1 LNHDA, CDR2 SQIVND (reference sequence). V dropped 6 bases and J dropped 6 bases, with 5 bases sitting between them. For the CDR3, the DNA is TGTGCCAGTAGCGTTGATGAAAAACTGTTTTTT. Its protein product is CASSVDEKLFF. The entire variable domain, with the rest obtained from reference TRBV19 and TRBJ1-4, is as follows: DGGITQSPKYLFRKEGQNVTLSCEQNLNHDAMYWYRQDPGQGLRLIYYSQIVNDFQKGDIAEGYSVSREKKESFPLTVTSAQKNPTAFYLCASSVDEKLFFGSGTQLSVL.

This clonotype was detected ten times or more. At one end, the junction sequence differs from germline, possibly due to a read error. The chain carries TRBV7-7 and TRBJ1-1; no clear D. There are 13 residues in the CDR3. Per germline, CDR1 SSHAT and CDR2 FNYEAQ (reference sequence). DNA for the CDR3: TGTGCTAGCAGCTTAAATTGGAACACTGAAGCTTTCTTT. It specifies CASSLNWNTEAFF.

This clonotype showed up just a few times. This chain joins TRBV5-1 and TRBJ2-3; 9 positions match TRBD2. The length of the CDR3 is 17 residues. Per the germline V gene, CDR1 is SGHRS and CDR2 is YFSETQ. V was pared by 0 bases and J by 0 bases, with 5 bases of the junction left unmatched. CDR3 sequence: CASSLEAGGPSTDTQYF. CDR3 sequence (DNA): TGCGCCAGCAGCTTGGAGGCGGGGGGGCCTAGCACAGATACGCAGTATTTT.

This clonotype was picked up many times. The gene calls are TRBV7-9 and TRBJ2-6; no clear D gene. The CDR3 is 14 residues long. V was cut by 5 bases and J by 5 bases, with 10 bases left in between. Germline V CDR1 and CDR2: SEHNR, FQNEAQ (reference sequence). CDR3 loop: CASSLTPWANVLTF. DNA for the CDR3: TGTGCCAGCAGCCTAACCCCTTGGGCCAACGTCCTGACTTTC.

This clonotype has at least ten counts. The chain employs TRBV6-5 and TRBJ2-3; 13 bases match TRBD2. Germline CDR1 is MNHEY and CDR2 is SVGAGI. The V segment lost 5 bases and the J segment 6 bases; nucleotides outside the gene matches: 5. This CDR3 is 15 amino acids long. This CDR3 is CASSRTSGRSDTQYF. The CDR3 coding sequence is TGTGCCAGCAGTCGGACTAGCGGGAGATCGGATACGCAGTATTTT.

This chain uses TRBV21-1 with TRBJ2-1; TRBD2 reflects the table's D call only, with no check against the DNA. TRBV21-1 is deemed a pseudogene. The CDR3 runs 12 residues. The CDR3 DNA follows: TGTGCCAGCGGGACTAGCAACAATGAGCAGTTCTTC. Translated: CASGTSNNEQFF.

This clonotype was counted at least ten times. This rearrangement joins TRBV28 to TRBJ2-7; D is unclear. Trimming took off 8 bases at V and 0 bases at J, with 11 bases between the two ends. CDR3 size: 13 residues. Germline CDR1 MDHEN, CDR2 SYDVKM. The CDR3 DNA sequence: TGTGCCAGCGCGAATACCGGCTCCTACGAGCAGTACTTC. Translation gives CASANTGSYEQYF.

As concerns this clonotype: A much larger clone lies one base from this, so it may be a read error. This chain joins TRBV20-1 and TRBJ1-4; D gene unclear. Germline V gives CDR1 DFQATT, CDR2 SNEGSKA (reference sequence). The CDR3 runs to 12 residues. The CDR3 protein is CSAKQNNEKLYF. CDR3 DNA sequence: TGCAGTGCTAAGCAGAATAATGAAAAACTGTATTTT.

In its sample, this clonotype was seen many times. V gene TRBV30 combines with J gene TRBJ2-3, with 9 bases that match TRBD1. Germline values: CDR1 GTSNPN, CDR2 SVGIG (reference sequence). This CDR3 region has 15 residues. With 0 bases clipped from V and 6 bases from J, the junction kept 7 bases outside the gene matches. The CDR3 reads CAWSVGQGRPDTQYF. CDR3 coding DNA: TGTGCCTGGAGTGTTGGACAGGGGAGACCTGATACGCAGTATTTT.